This T cell receptor beta chain was retrieved from a study of T cell repertoires in cytomegalovirus infection. The wider study: The public TCR beta signatures pointed to both CMV infection and matching HLA type.

Comments on this clonotype: No antigen is known for it.

TCRdb used MiXCR to reprocess the reads, holding one entry per CDR3 protein. The table shows approximately 190,000 distinct CDR3 sequences, with roughly 28% occurring only once. Notes on the study in general: HLA-C-restricted CMV-specific TCR beta clonotypes prevailed in the ex vivo response. Cumulative frequency of public TCR beta families picked out carriers of CMV plus the relevant HLA.

This receptor was obtained from a human donor in good health (CMV status not recorded). Some clones in this sample may be carry-over from other donors' samples. Input material: PBMCs.

The chain's CDR3 is CSGETESNTEAFF. In DNA form, the CDR3 reads TGCAGCGGGGAGACAGAATCGAACACTGAAGCTTTCTTT. V gene TRBV29-1 combines with J gene TRBJ1-1; D may be TRBD1 (5 bases). This CDR3 is 13 amino acids long. Trimming cost V 7 bases and J 1 base, with 13 bases left between them. Germline-derived CDR1 and CDR2 are SQVTM and ANQGSEA.